This T cell receptor beta chain was retrieved from a study of beta chain features in type 1 diabetes. Of note for this clone: The antigen is unknown.

Study results and caveats: There was a moderate but significant shortening of TCRB CDR3s in all four CD4+ subsets of Type 1 diabetes patients.

Expressed TCRB transcripts got sequenced, as all isolated RNA was reverse transcribed. Clones were sequenced by immunoSEQ multiplex PCR, and TCRdb holds only the in-frame ones, with some missing. The sample has under 800,000 clones; roughly a sixth are singletons. V was pared by 7 bases and J by 2 bases, with 9 bases of the junction left unmatched. The CDR3 has 15 amino acids. Per germline, CDR1 SGHNT and CDR2 YYREEE (reference sequence). This clonotype was sampled from a man aged 18 to 29 in good health. Source material: naive CD4+ T cells from blood. The chain combines TRBV5-4 with TRBJ2-5; 9 nucleotides match TRBD2. The CDR3 is CASGFRSGSQETQYF. The CDR3 coding sequence is TGTGCCAGCGGATTCCGTAGCGGGAGTCAAGAGACCCAGTACTTC. Full variable domain (outside the CDR3, taken from reference TRBV5-4 and TRBJ2-5): ETGVTQSPTHLIKTRGQQVTLRCSSQSGHNTVSWYQQALGQGPQFIFQYYREEENGRGNFPPRFSGLQFPNYSSELNVNALELDDSALYLCASGFRSGSQETQYFGPGTRLLVL.